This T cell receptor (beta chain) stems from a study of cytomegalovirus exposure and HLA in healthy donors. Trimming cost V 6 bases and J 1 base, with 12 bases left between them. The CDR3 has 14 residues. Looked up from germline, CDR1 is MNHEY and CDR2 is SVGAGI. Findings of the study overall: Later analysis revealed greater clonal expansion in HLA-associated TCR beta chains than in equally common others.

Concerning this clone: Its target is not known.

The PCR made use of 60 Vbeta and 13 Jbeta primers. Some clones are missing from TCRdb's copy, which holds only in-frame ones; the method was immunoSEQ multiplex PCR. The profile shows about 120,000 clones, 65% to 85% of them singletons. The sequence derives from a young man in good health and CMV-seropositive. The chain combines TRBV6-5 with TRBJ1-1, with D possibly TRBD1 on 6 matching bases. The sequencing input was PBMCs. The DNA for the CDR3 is TGTGCCAGCAGAGACCAGGGGAGGAACACTGAAGCTTTCTTT. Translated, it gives CASRDQGRNTEAFF.